This T cell receptor (beta chain) was captured in a study of CD4 and CD8 cells across lung adenocarcinoma regions. Donors had localized lung adenocarcinoma, a non-small cell lung cancer. TCRdb ran MiXCR on the PCR reads and lists one entry per CDR3 protein. Of some 16,000 distinct CDR3 sequences listed, approximately 50% are singletons. This clonotype was sampled from a female donor with lung adenocarcinoma. The CD4 and CD8 labels of this study may be unreliable. The sample consisted of CD8+ T cells from the center of a lung tumor.

The CDR3 loop is CGVSKLGGKNTQYF. The CDR3 region has the DNA TGTGGCGTCTCGAAGCTGGGAGGCAAAAACACGCAGTATTTT. The gene calls are TRBV10-3 and TRBJ2-3; TRBD2 is a possible D gene (6 bases). Germline CDR1 ENHRY, CDR2 SYGVKD. The CDR3 totals 14 residues.